This T cell receptor beta chain is drawn from a study of glioma-infiltrating T cells after dendritic cell vaccination. Study-level background: Monocyte-derived dendritic cells, cultured 6 to 7 days with IL-4 and GM-CSF, were pulsed with autologous tumor lysate.

Noted time point: after dendritic cell vaccination, including at tumor progression/relapse. Fresh-frozen tumor tissue and more than two years of survival data were available for all. Primers: 60 V beta forward and 13 J beta reverse. Measured with immunoSEQ multiplex PCR; TCRdb has only the in-frame clones, and not every one. The sample records 90,000 or so clones, over 75% being singletons. This CDR3 contains 16 residues. With 4 bases clipped from V and 1 base from J, the junction kept 6 bases outside the gene matches. Germline V CDR1 and CDR2: SGHTA, FQGNSA. The starting material was blood, obtained after dendritic cell vaccination. This TCR came from a human donor with glioblastoma. The rearrangement uses TRBV7-2 and TRBJ2-2, with 7 bases aligning to TRBD2. Here the CDR3 reads CASSSRQRGNTGELFF. DNA for the CDR3: TGTGCCAGCAGCTCCCGGCAGCGGGGGAACACCGGGGAGCTGTTTTTT.